The present entry profiles one T cell receptor (beta chain) with its context. Generated by immunoSEQ multiplex PCR, the TCRdb table keeps only in-frame clones and is missing some. The repertoire holds about 240,000 clones, with under 90% as singletons. This CDR3 has 16 residues. Trimming cost V 2 bases and J 0 bases, with 11 bases left between them. CDR1 is SGHTA and CDR2 is FQGNSA in the germline V gene. The sample belongs to a study of blood T cell repertoires in COVID-19. The age range of participants was 18 to 89 years, with residence in fewer than 25 US areas. The TCR sequence derives from a woman aged 40 to 50 who had been exposed to COVID-19. Sequencing used PBMCs or T cells enriched from blood (not recorded which). V and J are TRBV7-2 and TRBJ1-3; weak D call: TRBD1 (5 bases). The CDR3 coding sequence is TGTGCCAGCAGCTTATCAGGGACTTACTCTGGAAACACCATATATTTT. Residues: CASSLSGTYSGNTIYF.